This TCR beta chain comes out of a study of T-cell reconstitution after alpha-beta-depleted transplantation in children. The CDR3 has 18 residues. Trimming removed 11 bases at V and 2 bases at J, with 30 bases between. Looked up from germline, CDR1 is LGHDT and CDR2 is YNNKEL (reference sequence). The study's findings and limits: Once a year had passed after transplant, T-cell counts and diversity came mostly from newly produced T cells. Alpha-beta T cells present about two months after transplant were reported to originate from several hundred expanded graft clones. The high TCRbeta diversity at day 60 in some patients came from surviving recipient T cells and thymic progenitors.

To note about this clonotype: The antigen is not known.

The authors prepared the TCRbeta library with unique molecular identifiers. TCRdb re-called the PCR reads through MiXCR, storing one row per CDR3 protein. The sample yields around 180,000 distinct CDR3 sequences, roughly 11% seen once. The sequenced sample was PBMCs, obtained before TCRalphabeta/CD19-depleted stem cell transplant. The clonotype was recovered from a boy aged 2 to 10 with acute myeloid leukemia, due to receive a stem cell transplant. V and J are TRBV3-1 and TRBJ1-2; the D gene is possibly TRBD1 (5 bases). Written as DNA, the CDR3 is TGTGCCTGCACCCAAGGGGTGTGGGCCTCTCGAGGGAACTATGGCTACACCTTC. Encoded protein: CACTQGVWASRGNYGYTF.